This TCR beta chain was identified in a study of control samples from healthy donors and cancer patients. V dropped 3 bases and J dropped 0 bases, with 9 bases sitting between them. Germline CDR1 is DFQATT and CDR2 is SNEGSKA (reference sequence). There are 13 residues in the CDR3. The repertoire was sequenced with immunoSEQ multiplex PCR; TCRdb's copy has only in-frame clones and lacks some. The sample carries 70,000 or so clones, 84% recorded once. The chain couples TRBV20-1 to TRBJ2-7; D is perhaps TRBD1 (5 bases). The sequence derives from a woman between 50 and 59 years old with lung cancer. The sequenced material came from PBMCs. The CDR3 region has the DNA TGCAGTGCTAGTCTTGACAGCTCCTACGAGCAGTACTTC. It yields the protein CSASLDSSYEQYF.